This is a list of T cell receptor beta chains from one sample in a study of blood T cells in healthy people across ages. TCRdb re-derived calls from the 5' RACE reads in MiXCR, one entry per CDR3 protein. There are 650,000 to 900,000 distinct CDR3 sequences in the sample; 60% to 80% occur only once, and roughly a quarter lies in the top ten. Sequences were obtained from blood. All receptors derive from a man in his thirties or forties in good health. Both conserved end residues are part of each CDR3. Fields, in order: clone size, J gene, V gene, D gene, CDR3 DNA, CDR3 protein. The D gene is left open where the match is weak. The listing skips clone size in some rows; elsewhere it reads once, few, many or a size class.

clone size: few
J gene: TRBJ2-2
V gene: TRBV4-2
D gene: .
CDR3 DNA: TGTGCCAGCAGCCAAGAACGGGAAAGGGCTACGAACACCGGGGAGCTGTTTTTT
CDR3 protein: CASSQERERATNTGELFF

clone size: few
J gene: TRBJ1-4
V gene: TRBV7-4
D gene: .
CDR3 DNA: TGTGCCAGCAGCTTAGATCCGGCTACCAATGAAAAACTGTTTTTT
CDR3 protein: CASSLDPATNEKLFF

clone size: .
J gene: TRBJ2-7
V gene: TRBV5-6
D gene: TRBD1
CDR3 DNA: TGTGCCAGCAGCTTGCTTCGGGCAGGGGGCGAGCAGTACTTC
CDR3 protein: CASSLLRAGGEQYF

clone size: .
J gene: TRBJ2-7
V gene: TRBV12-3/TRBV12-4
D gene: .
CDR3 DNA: TGTGCCAGCAGTACCCGGCGGGCCGAGCAGTACTTC
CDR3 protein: CASSTRRAEQYF

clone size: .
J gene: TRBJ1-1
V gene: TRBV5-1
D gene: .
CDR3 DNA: TGCGCCAGCAGCTTGGGATCGGGTCGACAGAACACTGAAGCTTTCTTT
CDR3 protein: CASSLGSGRQNTEAFF

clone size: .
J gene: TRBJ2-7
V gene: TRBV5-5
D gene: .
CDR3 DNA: TGTGCCAGCAGTGGTCTACAGGGAATCTACGAGCAGTACTTC
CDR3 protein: CASSGLQGIYEQYF

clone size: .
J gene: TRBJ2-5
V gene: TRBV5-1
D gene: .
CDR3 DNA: TGCGCCAGCAGCGGCGGGCCGAACCAAGAGACCCAGTACTTC
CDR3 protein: CASSGGPNQETQYF

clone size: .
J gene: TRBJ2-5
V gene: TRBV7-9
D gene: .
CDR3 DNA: TGTGCCAGCAGCCCGACCCAGGGGCGAGAGACCCAGTACTTC
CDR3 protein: CASSPTQGRETQYF

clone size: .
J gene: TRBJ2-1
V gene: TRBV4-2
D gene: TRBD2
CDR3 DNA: TGTGCCAGCAGCCAACCACCGACTAGCGGGGGACACAATGAGCAGTTCTTC
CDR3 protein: CASSQPPTSGGHNEQFF

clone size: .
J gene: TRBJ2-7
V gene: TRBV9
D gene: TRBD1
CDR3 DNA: TGTGCCTGCAGCTTCCGGGACAGAACCTACGAGCAGTACTTC
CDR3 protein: CACSFRDRTYEQYF

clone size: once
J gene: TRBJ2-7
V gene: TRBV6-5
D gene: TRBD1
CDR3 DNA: TGTGCCAGCAGTTACGGGTCAGGGGGTAGCTCCTACGAGCAGTACTTC
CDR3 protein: CASSYGSGGSSYEQYF

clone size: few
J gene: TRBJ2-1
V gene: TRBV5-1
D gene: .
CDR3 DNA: TGCGCCAGCAGCCACGGGACTGTCTCCTACAATGAGCAGTTCTTC
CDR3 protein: CASSHGTVSYNEQFF

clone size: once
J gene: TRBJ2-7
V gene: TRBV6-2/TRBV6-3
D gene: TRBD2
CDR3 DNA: TGTGCCAGCAGTAAGGACAACGGGAGGGACGAGCAGTACTTC
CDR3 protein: CASSKDNGRDEQYF